Listed below are T cell receptor beta chains from one sample, sequenced in a study of T cell changes during pregnancy in multiple sclerosis. TCRdb keeps only in-frame clones here, not all; method: immunoSEQ multiplex PCR. The table records about 70,000 clones, approximately 94% of them present only once. The sample in question was peripheral blood, obtained in the third trimester of pregnancy. These receptor sequences come from a female donor with multiple sclerosis, enrolled in a pregnancy study. Each CDR3 is given without its conserved first and last residue.

v_call	j_call	cdr3_aa
TRBV5-4	TRBJ2-5	ASSLGTSGGKTQY
TRBV6-6	TRBJ2-7	ASSYSDSSYEQY
TRBV15	TRBJ2-6	ATNPPGGARHGANVLT
TRBV5-1	TRBJ1-3	ASSLTNMGNTIY
TRBV11-1	TRBJ2-7	ASSRHRALGGSYEQY
TRBV4-1	TRBJ1-2	ASSQADVGGVQGLDGYT
TRBV7-6	TRBJ1-3	ASSPQRRVGPGNTIY
TRBV14	TRBJ2-7	ASSPENRWSEQY
TRBV6-5	TRBJ1-1	ASRSNRGISEAF
TRBV27	TRBJ2-3	ASSPRGTDTQY
TRBV18	TRBJ2-5	ASSPDRVSKETQY
TRBV20-1	TRBJ1-2	SVRQGSGYT
TRBV2	TRBJ2-5	ASSDQTGGGETQY
TRBV5-6	TRBJ2-5	ASSLMGGARGETQY
TRBV6-5	TRBJ2-7	ASSGPSGGSYEQY